One TCR beta chain is described in this entry. The antigen remains unidentified. This specimen belongs to a study of T cell repertoires in cytomegalovirus infection. For the study at large: Public signatures in TCR beta pointed to CMV infection and matching HLA type.

Notes on the study in general: CMV-specific TCR beta clonotypes restricted by HLA-C were the ones dominating the ex vivo response.

Each CDR3 protein gets one entry after TCRdb re-called the reads with MiXCR. The table records 680,000 or so distinct CDR3 sequences, 35% to 45% of them present only once. This CDR3 is 17 amino acids long. Trimming shortened V by 4 bases and J by 0 bases, and 16 bases separated the two germline ends. The material sequenced was PBMCs. The sequence came from a human donor in good health (CMV status not recorded). Some clones in this sample may be carry-over from other donors' samples. The chain couples TRBV12-3 or TRBV12-4 to TRBJ2-1, with D perhaps matching TRBD1 (6 bases). The CDR3 spells CASSSSRDTSSYNEQFF. For the CDR3, the DNA is TGTGCCAGCAGTTCGTCCCGGGACACAAGCTCCTACAATGAGCAGTTCTTC.